The next 21 T cell receptor beta chains were all read from a single sample in a study of blood T cell repertoires in COVID-19. Profiled with immunoSEQ multiplex PCR; TCRdb holds only in-frame clones, not every one. The sample shows over 55,000 clones, roughly 87% of them seen only once. Sequenced: peripheral blood. These receptor sequences come from a woman at least 80 years old with acute or convalescent COVID-19.

The chain combines TRBV5-1 with TRBJ1-1; D unresolved. Trimming shortened V by 1 base and J by 2 bases, and 9 bases separated the two germline ends. Germline-derived CDR1 and CDR2 are SGHRS and YFSETQ. There are 14 residues in the CDR3. For the CDR3, the DNA is TGCGCCAGCAGCTTGCTGTATTATAACACTGAAGCTTTCTTT. It is translated as CASSLLYYNTEAFF. Drawing the rest from reference TRBV5-1 and TRBJ1-1, the complete variable domain is KAGVTQTPRYLIKTRGQQVTLSCSPISGHRSVSWYQQTPGQGLQFLFEYFSETQRNKGNFPGRFSGRQFSNSRSEMNVSTLELGDSALYLCASSLLYYNTEAFFGQGTRLTVV.

V gene TRBV28 combines with J gene TRBJ1-5; D is unclear. CDR3 length: 14 amino acids. The ends were cut back, 5 bases at V and 2 bases at J, with 10 bases in the middle. From germline, CDR1 is MDHEN and CDR2 SYDVKM. The DNA for the CDR3 is TGTGCCAGCAGTACCGGTATCCGCAATCAGCCCCAGCATTTT. Residues: CASSTGIRNQPQHF.

The chain uses TRBV11-2 and TRBJ2-1, with D unclear. The V gene's germline CDR1 is SGHAT and CDR2 FQNNGV. Trimming stripped 1 base from V and 1 base from J, with 17 bases between. This CDR3 contains 18 residues. This CDR3 reads CASSLAIPSPLSYNEQFF. The CDR3 DNA is TGTGCCAGCAGCTTAGCCATTCCATCGCCACTATCCTACAATGAGCAGTTCTTC.

V usage is TRBV7-2 and J usage is TRBJ2-5, with a weak D call TRBD1 (5 bases). Germline CDR1 reads SGHTA; CDR2 reads FQGNSA. The V end was cut by 5 bases, the J end by 1 base, with 8 bases between. The CDR3 has 13 residues. CDR3 DNA: TGTGCCAGCAGCAGGGGTCCCCAAGAGACCCAGTACTTC. Translated: CASSRGPQETQYF.

The chain has TRBV28 and TRBJ2-1; TRBD2 matches at 14 bases. CDR1 and CDR2 (germline): MDHEN, SYDVKM. This CDR3 comprises 16 residues. V dropped 4 bases and J dropped 10; count of bases not matched to a gene: 9. CDR3 nucleotide sequence: TGTGCCAGCAGTTCGCCGACTAGCGGGGGGGCCAACGAGCAGTTCTTC. Its translation is CASSSPTSGGANEQFF.

The V and J genes are TRBV5-8 and TRBJ1-1; 9 bases match TRBD1. After removal of 0 bases from V and 7 bases from J, the junction contained 16 bases not matched to a gene. The CDR3 contains 18 residues. The germline CDR1 and CDR2 sequences are SGHTS and YDEGEE. CDR3 region: CASSLEGQGEVVRFEAFF. Written as DNA, the CDR3 is TGTGCCAGCAGCTTGGAGGGACAGGGAGAGGTGGTGAGATTTGAAGCTTTCTTT.

This rearrangement joins TRBV10-3 to TRBJ2-3; 9 bases are a match to TRBD2. Germline-derived CDR1 and CDR2 are ENHRY and SYGVKD. This CDR3 has 18 residues. V shed 0 bases and J 0 bases; nucleotides not matched to a gene: 7. Written as DNA, the CDR3 is TGTGCCATCAGTGAGTCCCAGCTTCTAGCGGGAAGCACAGATACGCAGTATTTT. This sequence encodes CAISESQLLAGSTDTQYF.

The chain carries TRBV7-2 and TRBJ2-7, with 7 bases identical to TRBD1. The V gene end was trimmed by 5 bases and the J gene end by 7 bases; junction bases not matched to a gene: 14. The CDR3 contains 15 residues. The germline V gene has CDR1 SGHTA and CDR2 FQGNSA. CDR3 loop: CASSRRPRQGDEQYF. CDR3 nucleotides: TGTGCCAGCAGCCGCCGACCCCGGCAGGGGGATGAGCAGTACTTC.

The sample holds a few counts of this clone. This chain joins TRBV3-1 (or the pseudogene TRBV3-2) and TRBJ2-2; D may be TRBD2 (6 bases). CDR1 LGHDT and CDR2 YNNKEL come from the germline V gene (reference sequence). This CDR3 comprises 16 residues. V was clipped by 4 bases and J by 3 bases, with 15 bases between them. This chain's CDR3 is CASSLRGLGDTGELFF. The CDR3 bases are TGTGCCAGCAGCCTCCGGGGGTTGGGGGACACCGGGGAGCTGTTTTTT.

The chain carries TRBV6-5 and TRBJ2-7; D is perhaps TRBD2 (6 bases). The CDR3 extends over 16 amino acids. Germline assignment: CDR1 MNHEY and CDR2 SVGAGI. With 2 bases removed from V and 7 bases from J, the gap between germline ends came to 21 bases. The CDR3 DNA follows: TGTGCCAGCAGTTACGGGAACTGGGGGGACGAGGGGGAGCAGTACTTC. Amino acid sequence: CASSYGNWGDEGEQYF.

This rearrangement joins TRBV3-1 (or the pseudogene TRBV3-2) to TRBJ2-3; 10 bases are a match to TRBD2. The CDR3 covers 16 residues. Germline V lookup: CDR1 LGHDT, CDR2 YNNKEL (reference sequence). The trim removed 4 bases at V and 6 bases at J, leaving 10 bases unmatched. DNA for the CDR3: TGTGCCAGCAGCCGACTGGCAGCGGGGGGGCTTGATACGCAGTATTTT. Encoded protein: CASSRLAAGGLDTQYF.

This chain connects TRBV7-9 to TRBJ1-4; TRBD1 agrees at 9 bases. The CDR3 runs 14 residues. Unmatched junction bases numbered 5, after V lost 4 bases and J lost 8 bases. Germline values: CDR1 SEHNR, CDR2 FQNEAQ (reference sequence). For the CDR3, the DNA is TGTGCCAGCAGCTCCGGGACAGGGATGGAAAAACTGTTTTTT. This sequence encodes CASSSGTGMEKLFF.

This clone was observed a handful of times. This CDR3 is also generated by other DNA sequences in the sample. This chain joins TRBV19 and TRBJ2-6; TRBD2 might be the D (7 bases). Germline V CDR1 and CDR2: LNHDA, SQIVND (reference sequence). V lost 3 bases and J 0 bases, leaving 9 bases between the germline ends. This CDR3 is built from 16 residues. The DNA of the CDR3 is TGTGCCAGTAGTATTAGGGGGGGCTCTGGGGCCAACGTCCTGACTTTC. The encoded protein is CASSIRGGSGANVLTF.

The CDR3 sequence: CASSFSQGAYEQYF. The DNA of the CDR3 is TGTGCCAGCAGCTTTTCTCAGGGGGCCTACGAGCAGTACTTC. This chain connects TRBV7-9 to TRBJ2-7; 7 bases fit TRBD1. The length of the CDR3 is 14 residues. Germline trimming cut 3 bases from V and 2 bases from J; bases unmatched to any gene: 4. CDR1 is SEHNR and CDR2 is FQNEAQ in the germline V gene (reference sequence).

The chain is built from TRBV7-2 and TRBJ2-1, with 9 bases fitting TRBD2. Germline-derived CDR1 and CDR2 are SGHTA and FQGNSA. Unmatched junction bases numbered 13, after V lost 5 bases and J lost 8 bases. This CDR3 is built from 16 residues. CDR3 sequence: CASSPLAGTYGDEQFF. CDR3 sequence (DNA): TGTGCCAGCAGCCCTCTAGCGGGGACATACGGAGATGAGCAGTTCTTC.

The CDR3 here is CATGSGFYYNEQFF. CDR3 nucleotides: TGTGCCACAGGAAGCGGGTTCTACTACAATGAGCAGTTCTTC. V gene TRBV15 combines with J gene TRBJ2-1, with TRBD2 as a possible D gene (6 bases). V was trimmed by 9 bases and J by 3 bases, leaving 15 bases between them. Germline CDR1 and CDR2: LNHNV and YYDKDF (reference sequence). The CDR3 spans 14 residues. Combining the CDR3 with reference TRBV15 and TRBJ2-1 gives the whole variable domain DAMVIQNPRYQVTQFGKPVTLSCSQTLNHNVMYWYQQKSSQAPKLLFHYYDKDFNNEADTPDNFQSRRPNTSFCFLDIRSPGLGDTAMYLCATGSGFYYNEQFFGPGTRLTVL.

The rearrangement joins TRBV19 to TRBJ1-2, with D perhaps TRBD1 (5 bases). CDR1 is LNHDA, CDR2 SQIVND, per germline (reference sequence). V was cut by 6 bases and J by 4 bases, with 12 bases left in between. The length of the CDR3 is 13 residues. The CDR3 sequence: CASSRDRGYGYTF. The DNA of the CDR3 is TGTGCCAGTAGCAGGGATAGAGGCTATGGCTACACCTTC.

The V call is TRBV5-6, the J call TRBJ1-3; D call uncertain. Deletions cut 1 base from V and 0 bases from J, with 8 bases between. This CDR3 spans 15 amino acids. Germline CDR1 SGHDT, CDR2 YYEEEE. CDR3 nucleotide sequence: TGTGCCAGCAGCTTGCGGGGAATCTCTGGAAACACCATATATTTT. Protein: CASSLRGISGNTIYF.

The gene calls are TRBV10-3 and TRBJ2-2, with a weak D call TRBD1 (5 bases). Germline CDR1 reads ENHRY; CDR2 reads SYGVKD. The germline V and J ends were trimmed by 3 bases and 6 bases, with 14 bases remaining between them. CDR3 length: 15 amino acids. The CDR3: CAISEREQGSGELFF. The CDR3 DNA is TGTGCCATCAGTGAAAGAGAGCAGGGATCCGGGGAGCTGTTTTTT.

The rearrangement links TRBV7-2 to TRBJ2-3, with 14 bases aligning to TRBD2. In germline, CDR1 is SGHTA, CDR2 FQGNSA. CDR3 length: 15 amino acids. J gave up 8 bases and V 5 bases, and 6 bases lay outside the gene matches. Here the CDR3 reads CASSPRLAGGPTQYF. Here the CDR3 DNA reads TGTGCCAGCAGCCCCCGACTAGCGGGGGGGCCTACGCAGTATTTT.

The table lists this clone with a count of one. The chain recombines TRBV7-2 with TRBJ2-7; TRBD2 matches at 7 bases. There are 11 residues in the CDR3. Trimming at V came to 5 bases and at J to 5 bases, leaving 0 bases not matched to a gene. CDR1 is SGHTA and CDR2 is FQGNSA in the germline V gene. For the CDR3, the DNA is TGTGCCAGCAGCGCGGGGGACGAGCAGTACTTC. Protein sequence: CASSAGDEQYF.